A selection of T cell receptor beta chains follows, all from one sample in a study of T cells in Graves' hyperthyroidism and ophthalmopathy. Each CDR3 protein is one row after TCRdb ran MiXCR on the multiplex PCR reads. The sample contains around 300,000 distinct CDR3 sequences, roughly 13% of which appear only once. Material for sequencing was blood. The receptor source for this set is a middle-aged woman with Graves' ophthalmopathy. Both conserved end residues are part of each CDR3. D genes are given only for firm matches. Clone size is shown for a subset of rows, as once, few, many or a class of expanded clone.

>TRBV25-1|NA|TRBJ1-5|NA
CASSVSGESNQPQHF
TGTGCCAGCAGTGTCTCTGGGGAGAGTAATCAGCCCCAGCATTTT
>TRBV18|TRBD1|TRBJ2-7|few
CASSPGGPGGYEQYF
TGTGCCAGCTCACCAGGTGGGCCAGGGGGATACGAGCAGTACTTC
>TRBV10-3|TRBD1|TRBJ2-6|NA
CATQGASGANVLTF
TGTGCCACACAGGGGGCGTCTGGGGCCAACGTCCTGACTTTC
>TRBV4-2|NA|TRBJ2-1|once
CASSFLTGRGLAGNEQSF
TGTGCCAGCAGCTTCCTCACGGGGCGGGGGCTAGCAGGAAATGAGCAGTCCTTC
>TRBV12-3/TRBV12-4|TRBD2|TRBJ2-3|many
CASSTGTSNTDTQYF
TGTGCCAGCAGTACAGGGACTAGCAACACAGATACGCAGTATTTT
>TRBV28|NA|TRBJ1-6|many
CASTPSGGNNSPLHF
TGTGCCAGCACCCCATCGGGGGGAAATAATTCACCCCTCCACTTT
>TRBV20-1|NA|TRBJ2-1|many
CSARPEILYNEQFF
TGCAGTGCTAGACCCGAGATCCTGTACAATGAGCAGTTCTTC
>TRBV12-5|NA|TRBJ2-1|many
CASGLGGRPGGLYNEQFF
TGTGCTAGTGGTTTGGGCGGCCGGCCGGGGGGCCTATACAATGAGCAGTTCTTC
>TRBV5-1|NA|TRBJ1-1|NA
CASSPAMNTEAFF
TGCGCCAGCAGCCCGGCTATGAACACTGAAGCTTTCTTT
>TRBV12-3/TRBV12-4|NA|TRBJ2-1|many
CASSLIAGFIGEQFF
TGTGCCAGCAGTTTAATCGCGGGATTTATTGGTGAGCAGTTCTTC
>TRBV12-3/TRBV12-4|NA|TRBJ1-1|many
CASSWDLLAPNTEAFF
TGTGCCAGCAGTTGGGACCTACTTGCCCCGAACACTGAAGCTTTCTTT
>TRBV7-9|NA|TRBJ1-2|many
CASSLSENGYTF
TGTGCCAGCAGCTTGTCTGAGAATGGCTACACCTTC
>TRBV19|NA|TRBJ1-5|NA
CASNTYSGEEQPQHF
TGTGCCAGTAATACCTATAGTGGAGAAGAACAGCCCCAGCATTTT
>TRBV27|TRBD2|TRBJ2-2|many
CASRIAGIVGTGELFF
TGTGCCAGCAGAATAGCGGGAATTGTCGGCACCGGGGAGCTGTTTTTT
>TRBV13|NA|TRBJ2-7|NA
CASSFPHDRTYEQYF
TGTGCCAGCAGCTTCCCCCATGACAGGACCTACGAGCAGTACTTC
>TRBV18|NA|TRBJ2-1|few
CASSHRDNIYNEQFF
TGTGCCAGCTCACACCGGGACAATATTTACAATGAGCAGTTCTTC
>TRBV18|NA|TRBJ2-3|few
CASSPGRDTLTDTQYF
TGTGCCAGCTCACCTGGGAGGGACACTCTCACAGATACGCAGTATTTT
>TRBV29-1|NA|TRBJ2-5|few
CSVSVRGMGAGTQYF
TGCAGCGTTTCGGTTAGAGGGATGGGAGCGGGGACCCAGTACTTC
>TRBV20-1|TRBD2|TRBJ2-1|few
CSARTTAGAYNEQFF
TGCAGTGCTAGGACGACGGCGGGGGCCTACAATGAGCAGTTCTTC
>TRBV19|NA|TRBJ1-3|few
CASGRVESLGNTIYF
TGTGCCAGTGGCAGGGTTGAGTCTCTTGGAAACACCATATATTTT
>TRBV18|NA|TRBJ2-1|NA
CASSVQGNEQFF
TGTGCCAGCTCGGTACAGGGCAATGAGCAGTTCTTC
>TRBV27|TRBD1|TRBJ1-6|NA
CASSQTGEYYNSPLHF
TGTGCCAGCAGCCAGACAGGGGAGTACTATAATTCACCCCTCCACTTT
>TRBV20-1|TRBD1|TRBJ2-5|many
CSARVGAGTGRETQYF
TGCAGTGCTAGAGTCGGGGCCGGGACAGGGAGGGAGACCCAGTACTTC
>TRBV19|NA|TRBJ2-2|few
CASRPDLNTGELFF
TGTGCCAGTAGACCAGACCTGAACACCGGGGAGCTGTTTTTT
>TRBV24-1|TRBD1|TRBJ2-5|many
CATSDLGGTGAQETQYF
TGTGCCACCAGTGATTTGGGGGGGACAGGGGCGCAAGAGACCCAGTACTTC
>TRBV7-9|NA|TRBJ1-1|NA
CASSSGRTGKMNTEAFF
TGTGCCAGCAGCTCCGGTCGGACCGGGAAAATGAACACTGAAGCTTTCTTT
>TRBV20-1|NA|TRBJ1-5|many
CSAGDRNQPQHF
TGCAGTGCTGGGGACCGCAATCAGCCCCAGCATTTT
>TRBV4-1|TRBD1|TRBJ2-5|NA
CASSQGFRGHLETQYF
TGCGCCAGCAGCCAAGGTTTTAGGGGGCATCTAGAGACCCAGTACTTC
>TRBV19|NA|TRBJ1-1|NA
CASSMRGMNTEAFF
TGTGCCAGTAGTATGAGGGGTATGAACACTGAAGCTTTCTTT
>TRBV9|NA|TRBJ2-3|NA
CASSVVSSDTQYF
TGTGCCAGCAGCGTAGTAAGCTCAGATACGCAGTATTTT
>TRBV20-1|NA|TRBJ1-5|few
CSARGAQGWANQPQHF
TGCAGTGCTAGAGGGGCCCAGGGGTGGGCGAATCAGCCCCAGCATTTT
>TRBV20-1|TRBD2|TRBJ2-1|NA
CSALAGGPIYEQFF
TGCAGTGCTCTAGCGGGGGGGCCGATCTATGAGCAGTTCTTC
>TRBV3-1|NA|TRBJ1-1|NA
CASSPRQPNTEAFF
TGTGCCAGCAGCCCCCGACAGCCGAACACTGAAGCTTTCTTT
>TRBV2|TRBD2|TRBJ2-5|NA
CASRGTSGSQETQYF
TGTGCCAGCAGGGGGACTAGCGGATCTCAAGAGACCCAGTACTTC
>TRBV15|NA|TRBJ2-7|many
CATDYEQYF
TGTGCCACAGACTACGAGCAGTACTTC
>TRBV28|NA|TRBJ2-7|many
CASTNLPGEREQYF
TGTGCCAGTACCAACCTCCCAGGGGAGAGGGAGCAGTACTTC
>TRBV14|TRBD1|TRBJ1-2|few
CASSQDTGGLTGYTF
TGTGCCAGCAGCCAAGATACAGGGGGCTTGACTGGCTACACCTTC
>TRBV9|NA|TRBJ1-5|few
CASILVTGGMKPQHF
TGTGCCAGCATCCTCGTTACCGGGGGCATGAAGCCCCAGCATTTT
>TRBV7-9|NA|TRBJ1-3|NA
CAGELDTIYF
TGTGCCGGCGAGCTTGACACCATATATTTT
>TRBV29-1|NA|TRBJ1-4|few
CSASWGVQKLFF
TGCAGCGCCTCTTGGGGGGTGCAAAAACTGTTTTTT
>TRBV7-2|NA|TRBJ1-5|many
CASSFGNGGQPQHF
NA
>TRBV7-6|TRBD1|TRBJ1-6|NA
CASSLTTGSRSPLHF
TGTGCCAGCAGCCTGACGACAGGGTCACGGTCACCCCTCCACTTT
>TRBV5-6|NA|TRBJ2-3|many
CASSLPFTDTQYF
TGTGCCAGCAGCTTGCCGTTCACAGATACGCAGTATTTT
>TRBV6-1|NA|TRBJ2-5|many
CASSEGVRGLETQYF
TGTGCCAGCAGTGAAGGGGTACGGGGTCTAGAGACCCAGTACTTC
>TRBV3-1|TRBD1|TRBJ1-1|NA
CASSYTPGTGRTEAFF
TGTGCCAGCAGCTATACCCCCGGGACAGGGAGAACTGAAGCTTTCTTT
>TRBV19|TRBD1|TRBJ1-1|many
CASSSQGAYGTEAFF
TGTGCCAGTAGTAGCCAGGGGGCGTATGGCACTGAAGCTTTCTTT
>TRBV19|NA|TRBJ2-1|NA
CASSIRASYNEQFF
TGTGCCAGTAGTATACGGGCGTCCTACAATGAGCAGTTCTTC
>TRBV5-1|NA|TRBJ1-2|NA
CASSLVYREGGYTF
TGCGCCAGCAGCTTGGTATACAGGGAGGGTGGCTACACCTTC
>TRBV14|NA|TRBJ1-2|few
CASSQDFRGRGGYTF
TGTGCCAGCAGCCAAGATTTTCGGGGGAGGGGTGGCTACACCTTC
>TRBV20-1|TRBD1|TRBJ2-7|many
CSAVGPGTGGGEQYF
TGCAGTGCTGTAGGTCCCGGGACAGGGGGCGGCGAGCAGTACTTC
>TRBV6-4|TRBD2|TRBJ2-3|many
CASSDAGGHTDTQYF
TGTGCCAGCAGTGACGCGGGGGGGCACACAGATACGCAGTATTTT
>TRBV20-1|NA|TRBJ1-2|few
CSAAIGFYGCTF
TGCAGTGCTGCAATTGGCTTCTATGGCTGCACCTTC
>TRBV28|NA|TRBJ1-1|many
CAVDGRLTEAFF
TGTGCCGTCGACGGGCGCTTGACTGAAGCTTTCTTT
>TRBV7-9|NA|TRBJ2-3|many
CASSLSLAHTDTQYF
TGTGCCAGCAGCTTAAGTCTAGCTCACACAGATACGCAGTATTTT